The rows below give T cell receptor beta chains drawn from one sample of a study of human T cells and chemical hapten exposure. TCRdb re-called the RACE reads with MiXCR, one entry per CDR3 protein. The table includes tens of thousands of distinct CDR3 sequences, approximately 15% detected once. The sample here was whole blood, taken in connection with sensitization to the hapten diphenylcyclopropenone (DPC). These receptors came from a woman in her 50s with alopecia areata. Some clones in this sample may be carry-over from other donors' samples. CDR3s include the opening cysteine and the closing phenylalanine or tryptophan. The D gene is left open where the match is weak. The size field is filled for only some rows; it gives once, few, many or a size class.

clone_size	v_call	d_call	j_call	cdr3_nt	cdr3_aa
.	TRBV3-1	.	TRBJ2-7	TGTGCCAGCAGCCAAAACTGGCAGAGCTCCTACGAGCAGTACTTC	CASSQNWQSSYEQYF
few	TRBV3-1	.	TRBJ2-1	TGTGCCAGCAGCCAGGACCGGGGCACCTACAATGAGCAGTTCTTC	CASSQDRGTYNEQFF
.	TRBV29-1	.	TRBJ1-5	TGCAGCGTTGTCCAGGGTGGCAATCAGCCCCAGCATTTT	CSVVQGGNQPQHF
.	TRBV18	TRBD1	TRBJ2-1	TGTGCCAGCTCACCGCTCGCAGGGGGCATGGATGAGCAGTTCTTC	CASSPLAGGMDEQFF
few	TRBV4-2	.	TRBJ1-4	TGTGCCAGCAGCCAGCAGGACCGGGGGGATGAAAAACTGTTTTTT	CASSQQDRGDEKLFF
few	TRBV20-1	TRBD2	TRBJ2-1	TGCAGTGCTAGCGGGGGCGGGAGGACCAACAATGAGCAGTTCTTC	CSASGGGRTNNEQFF
many	TRBV7-2	.	TRBJ2-7	TGTGCCAGCAGCTTGCCCGGGACGGAATCCTCCTACGAGCAGTACTTC	CASSLPGTESSYEQYF
few	TRBV30	TRBD2	TRBJ2-3	TGTGCCCGTCGTGCTCCCGCGGGGGGCAGTACGCAGTATTTT	CARRAPAGGSTQYF
.	TRBV4-1	TRBD2	TRBJ2-7	TGCGCCAGCAGCCATCGCGGGGGTTCAGGCCCCTACGAGCAGTACTTC	CASSHRGGSGPYEQYF
.	TRBV4-1	TRBD2	TRBJ2-3	TGCGCCAGCAGCCAAGCCCCCCCACTAGCGGGAGGGTTCACAGATACGCAGTATTTT	CASSQAPPLAGGFTDTQYF
.	TRBV12-3/TRBV12-4	.	TRBJ1-5	TGTGCCAGCAGTATACAAACAGGGAATCAGCCCCAGCATTTT	CASSIQTGNQPQHF
few	TRBV18	TRBD1	TRBJ2-5	TGTGCCAGCTCCCGGCAGGGGGCCGGTATTGAAGAGACCCAGTACTTC	CASSRQGAGIEETQYF
.	TRBV20-1	.	TRBJ2-3	TGCAGTGCTAGTTTTAGTCAACCCGCCACAGATACGCAGTATTTT	CSASFSQPATDTQYF
many	TRBV20-1	.	TRBJ1-5	TGCAGTGCTCCCAGCGGGGTGGGCAATCAGCCCCAGCATTTT	CSAPSGVGNQPQHF
many	TRBV12-3/TRBV12-4	TRBD1	TRBJ2-3	TGTGCCAGCAGACGCCGGGACAGCCCCACAGATACGCAGTATTTT	CASRRRDSPTDTQYF
.	TRBV3-1	TRBD2	TRBJ2-5	TGTGCCAGCAGCCAAGAAGCGGGGCAAGAGACCCAGTACTTC	CASSQEAGQETQYF
.	TRBV7-2	.	TRBJ1-2	TGTGCCAGCAGCTTAGAGTACGCAGGAGGCTATGGCTACACCTTC	CASSLEYAGGYGYTF
.	TRBV19	TRBD2	TRBJ2-3	TGTGCCAGTAGTATCCAGGCTAGCGGTAACACAGATACGCAGTATTTT	CASSIQASGNTDTQYF
.	TRBV5-1	.	TRBJ1-1	TGCGCCAGCAGCTTGAGCCGATCGAACACTGAAGCTTTCTTT	CASSLSRSNTEAFF
few	TRBV12-5	.	TRBJ2-1	TGTGCTAGTGGTTTGGTCCCTCTAGTTTCCCTCTACAATGAGCAGTTCTTC	CASGLVPLVSLYNEQFF
many	TRBV7-6	TRBD1	TRBJ2-1	TGTGCCAGCAGCTCCCTGCAGGGGACAGGTTTCCGGGGTGAGCAGTTCTTC	CASSSLQGTGFRGEQFF
.	TRBV3-1	TRBD1	TRBJ1-2	TGTGCCAGCAGCCCGATCACAGGGGCGCGTGGCTACACCTTC	CASSPITGARGYTF
.	TRBV9	.	TRBJ2-7	TGTGCCGGTGCGGCTAGATTGGCCAGACCCCCCTACGAGCAGTACTTC	CAGAARLARPPYEQYF
few	TRBV14	TRBD1	TRBJ2-1	TGTGCCAGCAGCCAAGAGTTAGGCGCCAGGGGGCTTCGAAATGAGCAGTTCTTC	CASSQELGARGLRNEQFF
once	TRBV18	TRBD2	TRBJ2-5	TGTGCCAGCTTACGGGGGGGACTACTTCACCAAGAGACCCAGTACTTC	CASLRGGLLHQETQYF
few	TRBV12-3/TRBV12-4	TRBD2	TRBJ2-7	TGTGCCAGCAGTGCCGGGACTAGCTACGAGCAGTACTTC	CASSAGTSYEQYF
.	TRBV20-1	.	TRBJ2-7	TGCAGTGCTAGACCGGAGACTGGCTTCTCCTACGAGCAGTACTTC	CSARPETGFSYEQYF
.	TRBV12-3/TRBV12-4	TRBD2	TRBJ2-7	TGTGCCAGCAGTTTTGAGAGCGGGAGGACGTACCAGTACTTC	CASSFESGRTYQYF
.	TRBV12-3/TRBV12-4	TRBD2	TRBJ2-4	TGTGCCAGCAGCCCACTGACTAGCGCCCCGTCTTCTCAGTACTTC	CASSPLTSAPSSQYF
few	TRBV25-1	.	TRBJ2-7	TGTGCCAGCAGTGTATGGGGGGCCCACGAGCAGTACTTC	CASSVWGAHEQYF
many	TRBV11-2	.	TRBJ2-3	TGTGCCAGCAGCCGCCTAACGGGAGTACCAGATACGCAGTATTTT	CASSRLTGVPDTQYF
few	TRBV7-9	TRBD1	TRBJ1-1	TGTGCCAGCAGCTTCAGAGGACAGGGCTACACTGAAGCTTTCTTT	CASSFRGQGYTEAFF
.	TRBV2	TRBD2	TRBJ2-2	TGTGCCAGCATGAGCGGGAGGAACACCGGGGAGCTGTTTTTT	CASMSGRNTGELFF
.	TRBV28	.	TRBJ1-5	TGTGCCAGCAGTCTGACAACAGGGACCCATCAGCCCCAGCATTTT	CASSLTTGTHQPQHF
few	TRBV12-3/TRBV12-4	TRBD2	TRBJ2-3	TGTGCCAGCAGTCGGACTAGCGGCCCCACAGATACGCAGTATTTT	CASSRTSGPTDTQYF
.	TRBV11-2	.	TRBJ1-2	TGTGCCAGCAGCTTAAATCGGAAAGGGGGTGTAACTAACTATGGCTACACCTTC	CASSLNRKGGVTNYGYTF
.	TRBV28	TRBD2	TRBJ2-5	TGTGCCAGCAGTCCGAAAGCGGGAGGGGAGACCCAGTACTTC	CASSPKAGGETQYF
few	TRBV7-6	.	TRBJ2-7	TGTGCCAGCAGCTTACTGTGGGGCGAGCAGTACTTC	CASSLLWGEQYF
.	TRBV28	.	TRBJ1-1	TGTGCCAGCAGCAAAAAGAACACTGAAGCTTTCTTT	CASSKKNTEAFF
many	TRBV7-9	.	TRBJ2-1	TGTGCCAGCAGCTTAGTCGGAGGGGTGGTCTACAATGAGCAGTTCTTC	CASSLVGGVVYNEQFF
.	TRBV6-5	TRBD2	TRBJ2-7	TGTGCCAGCAATCGGGGACTAGCGGGCGCCGACCGGGGGGAGCAGTACTTC	CASNRGLAGADRGEQYF
few	TRBV28	.	TRBJ1-4	TGTGCCAGCAGTTTAAATGAAAAACTGTTTTTT	CASSLNEKLFF
few	TRBV19	TRBD2	TRBJ2-5	TGTGCCAGTAGTTTCCGTGGACTAGCGGGAGTGGTGGAGACCCAGTACTTC	CASSFRGLAGVVETQYF
.	TRBV18	.	TRBJ2-4	TGTGCCAGCTCACCGCTAGCGTCTCTAGCCAAAAACATTCAGTACTTC	CASSPLASLAKNIQYF
.	TRBV29-1	.	TRBJ2-2	TGCAGCGTTGAGGGCTACACCGGGGAGCTGTTTTTT	CSVEGYTGELFF
few	TRBV7-6	.	TRBJ1-5	TGTGCCAGCAGCGTACAGAGCAATCAGCCCCAGCATTTT	CASSVQSNQPQHF
few	TRBV28	.	TRBJ1-5	TGTGCCAGCAACTCCGGGACGGTGAATCAGCCCCAGCATTTT	CASNSGTVNQPQHF
.	TRBV12-5	TRBD2	TRBJ2-3	TGTGCTAGTGGTCCGATAGCGGGCTCCGACACAGATACGCAGTATTTT	CASGPIAGSDTDTQYF
many	TRBV4-3	TRBD1	TRBJ2-7	TGCGCCAGCAGCCAAGATCGAGCAGGGGGCTACGAGCAGTACTTC	CASSQDRAGGYEQYF
few	TRBV20-1	.	TRBJ2-1	TGCAGTGCTAGAAAAACGGGACTGGTACACAATGAGCAGTTCTTC	CSARKTGLVHNEQFF